The clone carrying this T cell receptor beta chain was seen only once. Its antigen is not identified. This CDR3 has 13 amino acids. The V end was cut by 2 bases, the J end by 3 bases, with 8 bases between. The V gene's germline CDR1 is MNHEY and CDR2 SMNVEV (reference sequence). This sample was taken from a study of cytomegalovirus exposure and HLA in healthy donors. General study results and limits: According to a subsequent analysis, TCR clusters identified in the first cohort showed a tendency to co-occur across the approximately 110 validation repertoires.

TCRdb's copy holds only in-frame clones and misses some; the assay was immunoSEQ multiplex PCR. The table has some 140,000 clones, around 85% seen once. Sequenced sample: PBMCs. This sequence was found in a young man in good health and CMV-seronegative. The chain is built from TRBV27 and TRBJ2-7, with D possibly being TRBD2 (6 bases). This CDR3 is CASSLVSGYEQYF. CDR3 nucleotide sequence: TGTGCCAGCAGTTTAGTTAGCGGCTACGAGCAGTACTTC.